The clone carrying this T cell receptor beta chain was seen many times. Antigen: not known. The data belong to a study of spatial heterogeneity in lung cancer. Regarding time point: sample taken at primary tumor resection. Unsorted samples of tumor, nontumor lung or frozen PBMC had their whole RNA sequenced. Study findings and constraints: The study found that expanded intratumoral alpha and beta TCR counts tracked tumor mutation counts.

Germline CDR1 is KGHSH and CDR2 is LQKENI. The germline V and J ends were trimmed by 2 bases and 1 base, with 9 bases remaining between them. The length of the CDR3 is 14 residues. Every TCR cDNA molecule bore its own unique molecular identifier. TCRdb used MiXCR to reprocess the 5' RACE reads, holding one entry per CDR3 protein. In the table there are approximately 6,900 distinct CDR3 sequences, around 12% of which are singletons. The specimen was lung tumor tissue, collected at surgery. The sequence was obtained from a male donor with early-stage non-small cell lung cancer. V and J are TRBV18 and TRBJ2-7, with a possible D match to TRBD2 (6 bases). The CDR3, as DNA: TGTGCCAGCTCACCAAACCGGGGGTCCTACGAGCAGTACTTC. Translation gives CASSPNRGSYEQYF.